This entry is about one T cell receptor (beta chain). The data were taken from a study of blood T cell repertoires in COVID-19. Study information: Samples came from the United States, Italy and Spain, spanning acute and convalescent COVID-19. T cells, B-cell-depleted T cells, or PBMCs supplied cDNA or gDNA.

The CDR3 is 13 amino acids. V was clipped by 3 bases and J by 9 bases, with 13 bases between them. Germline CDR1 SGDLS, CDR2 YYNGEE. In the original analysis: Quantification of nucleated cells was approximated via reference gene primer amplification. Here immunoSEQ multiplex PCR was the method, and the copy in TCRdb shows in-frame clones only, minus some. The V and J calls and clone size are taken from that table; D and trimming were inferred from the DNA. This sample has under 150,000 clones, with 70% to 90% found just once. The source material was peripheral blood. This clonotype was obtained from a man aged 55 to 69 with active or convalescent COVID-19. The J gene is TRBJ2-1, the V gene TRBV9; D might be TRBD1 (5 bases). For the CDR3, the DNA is TGTGCCAGCAGCGCGCAGGGTTTTAGTGAGCAGTTCTTC. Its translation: CASSAQGFSEQFF.